This TCR beta chain is drawn from a study of T cells in tumors after PD-1 blockade. Study-wide context: Prior checkpoint blockade, systemic immunosuppressant use, or anti-cancer therapy within 4 weeks excluded patients. Peripheral blood samples averaged around 38,000 unique clonotypes and about 120,000 templates.

Libraries were prepared by immunoSEQ multiplex PCR; TCRdb keeps only in-frame clonotypes and omits some of them. Among about 63,000 clones listed, approximately 74% were seen once. Details on this clone: What it recognizes is unknown.

Study-level points and caveats: Approximately 41% of tumor TCR clonotypes were also found in blood.

Trimming took 5 bases from V and 2 from J; bases not matched to a gene: 14. Germline values: CDR1 KGHDR, CDR2 SFDVKD. This CDR3 comprises 19 residues. This sequence was found in a human donor with basal cell carcinoma. The material was PBMCs, obtained after anti-PD-1 treatment. The chain uses TRBV24-1 and TRBJ2-3, with 11 bases identical to TRBD2. The DNA for the CDR3 is TGTGCCACCAGTGCCGGGGCACTAGCGGGGGCCCTTCTCACAGATACGCAGTATTTT. It is translated as CATSAGALAGALLTDTQYF.